This T cell receptor (beta chain) derives from a study of cytomegalovirus exposure and HLA in healthy donors. As for this clone: The antigen is not known.

Whole-study results and caveats: Relative to the approximately 670-donor mean, N-insertions were reportedly fewer in an Asian-associated ancestry cluster in a later analysis. As a later analysis showed, several of the most significant clusters appeared to be linked to common viral pathogens.

Primers included in the PCR were 60 Vbeta and 13 Jbeta primers. The method was immunoSEQ multiplex PCR; TCRdb's version includes in-frame clones alone and lacks a portion of them. Of 100,000 to 120,000 clones in the sample, approximately 84% were seen once. This receptor was obtained from a man in his forties in good health and CMV-seronegative. The sample comprised PBMCs.

CDR3 coding DNA: TGTGCCAGTAGTATCCGGGACAAGGAGTTGGTCAACTATGGCTACACCTTC. As protein: CASSIRDKELVNYGYTF. The V gene is TRBV19, the J gene TRBJ1-2, with TRBD1 as a possible D gene (6 bases). Trimming cost V 3 bases and J 2 bases, with 19 bases left between them. Germline V CDR1 and CDR2: LNHDA, SQIVND (reference sequence). This CDR3 region has 17 residues.